The T cell receptor (beta chain) under discussion was sequenced for a study of OX40 agonist ivuxolimab in advanced cancers. Study-wide background: Approximately 40% of patients had received prior checkpoint inhibitor therapy. A partial response was reached by three patients: one with hepatocellular carcinoma and two with cutaneous melanoma.

Germline values: CDR1 SEHNR, CDR2 FQNEAQ (reference sequence). This CDR3 spans 12 amino acids. With 3 bases removed from V and 7 bases from J, the gap between germline ends came to 7 bases. For this clone: The antigen remains undetermined.

Study observations and caveats: The study found among the lowest clonal expansion in partial responders at 0.1-3.0 mg/kg.

Sequencing used immunoSEQ multiplex PCR; TCRdb keeps in-frame clones, though not all of them. The sample has about 88,000 clones, 85% seen once. The clonotype originates from an adult with an advanced solid tumor such as melanoma, head and neck, liver or kidney cancer. The material sequenced was CD4+ or CD8+ T cells sorted from blood, taken in a trial of the OX40 agonist ivuxolimab. The chain combines TRBV7-9 with TRBJ1-5; D is unclear. The CDR3 bases are TGTGCCAGCAGCTTCGAGCGACAGCCCCAGCATTTT. Its translation is CASSFERQPQHF.